Following are 3 T cell receptor beta chains from one sample sequenced in a study of cytomegalovirus exposure and HLA in healthy donors. The PCR ran on 60 Vbeta and 13 Jbeta primers. Profiled with immunoSEQ multiplex PCR; TCRdb holds only in-frame clones, not every one. The table shows approximately 170,000 clones, with around four fifths occurring only once. The sequenced material came from PBMCs. The origin of the receptors is a male donor in good health and CMV-seropositive.

The V and J genes are TRBV6-5 and TRBJ1-4, with D tentatively TRBD1 (5 bases). Germline V CDR1 and CDR2: MNHEY, SVGAGI. The V end lost 5 bases, the J end lost 5 bases, and 12 bases lay between the germline ends. The CDR3 is 14 residues long. CDR3 loop: CASSRGGSNEKLFF. CDR3 nucleotides: TGTGCCAGCAGTCGGGGGGGTAGCAATGAAAAACTGTTTTTT.

This chain joins TRBV7-9 and TRBJ2-5; TRBD2 aligns across 12 bases. The germline CDR1 and CDR2 sequences are SEHNR and FQNEAQ (reference sequence). The CDR3 sequence is 17 residues long. The junction had 9 bases not matched to a gene; V was cut back by 2 bases and J by 5 bases. DNA for the CDR3: TGTGCCAGCAGCTTACAGACTAGCGGGGGCCCCGGGGAGACCCAGTACTTC. Translated: CASSLQTSGGPGETQYF.

This clone was picked up a small number of times. This chain uses TRBV4-3 with TRBJ2-5; 13 bases map to TRBD2. Germline CDR1 and CDR2: LGHNA and YSLEER. The CDR3 has 16 amino acids. Losses at the gene ends were 4 bases for V and 5 bases for J; bases not matched to a gene: 7. The CDR3 loop is CASSLGTSGVRETQYF. CDR3 bases: TGCGCCAGCAGCCTGGGGACTAGCGGGGTCAGGGAGACCCAGTACTTC.